This paragraph covers one TCR beta chain sequence. The antigen is unknown. This entry comes from a study of T cell responses to AZD1222 COVID-19 vaccine. General study results and limits: The breadth and depth of Spike-specific TCRs increased once two AZD1222 doses had been given. A reported finding is that nearly half of spike-specific TCRs target unmutated variant regions.

The repertoire was sequenced with immunoSEQ multiplex PCR; TCRdb's copy has only in-frame clones and lacks some. The sample contains under 95,000 clones, about 88% of which appear only once. The CDR3 covers 14 residues. V lost 2 bases and J lost 8, with 15 bases in between. From germline, CDR1 is MDHEN and CDR2 SYDVKM. This TCR was sampled from an adult who received the AZD1222 COVID-19 vaccine. This specimen consisted of peripheral blood, obtained 28 days after the second AZD1222 dose. The V call is TRBV28, the J call TRBJ1-2, with D possibly being TRBD1 (5 bases). This CDR3 is CASSLGARVWGYTF. The CDR3 DNA reads as TGTGCCAGCAGTTTAGGCGCCAGGGTGTGGGGCTACACCTTC.